One sample yielded the 17 T cell receptor beta chains listed below, sequenced in a study of Tregs in tolerant kidney transplant recipients. Repertoires were generated with immunoSEQ multiplex PCR, while TCRdb's copy carries only in-frame clones and drops some. The data contain nearly 95,000 clones, approximately 93% of them singletons. The material sequenced was CD4+ T cells from blood, taken before the transplant. These receptors originate from a human donor who received a combined kidney and bone marrow transplant.

The chain recombines TRBV30 with TRBJ1-4; no definite D call. The CDR3 spans 12 residues. V lost 2 bases and J 4 bases, leaving 5 bases between the germline ends. Germline V lookup: CDR1 GTSNPN, CDR2 SVGIG (reference sequence). The CDR3 is CAWSSYNEKLFF. The CDR3 DNA reads TGTGCCTGGAGTTCTTATAATGAAAAACTGTTTTTT.

V usage is TRBV7-3 and J usage is TRBJ2-1; 10 nucleotides line up with TRBD2. The CDR3 contains 14 residues. CDR1 SGHTA and CDR2 FQGTGA come from the germline V gene. J lost 6 bases, V lost 4 bases, and 3 bases had no gene match. CDR3: CASSYGTSANEQFF. The CDR3 DNA reads TGTGCCAGCAGCTATGGGACTAGCGCCAATGAGCAGTTCTTC.

The chain recombines TRBV5-6 with TRBJ1-2, with TRBD1 identical over 10 bases. The CDR3 consists of 15 residues. Germline CDR1 reads SGHDT; CDR2 reads YYEEEE. The V and J ends lost 3 bases and 5 bases, in that order; junction bases with no gene match: 7. The CDR3 nucleotides read TGTGCCAGCAGCTCCCCCGGGACAGGGGTATATGGCTACACCTTC. Translated: CASSSPGTGVYGYTF.

In its sample, this clone was seen once. V usage is TRBV7-3 and J usage is TRBJ2-3, with 15 bases lining up with TRBD2. CDR3 length: 15 residues. CDR1 is SGHTA, CDR2 FQGTGA, per germline. J gave up 6 bases and V 5 bases, and 3 bases lay outside the gene matches. The CDR3 bases are TGTGCCAGCAGCCCAGGGACTAGCGGGAGGGATACGCAGTATTTT. Protein: CASSPGTSGRDTQYF.

The chain combines TRBV4-3 with TRBJ1-1; D possibly corresponds to TRBD1 (5 bases). The germline CDR1 and CDR2 sequences are LGHNA and YSLEER. This CDR3 spans 17 amino acids. V was trimmed by 1 base and J by 9 bases, leaving 24 bases between them. CDR3 region: CASSQAARGGVEGKAFF. In nucleotides, the CDR3 is TGCGCCAGCAGCCAAGCGGCGCGGGGCGGCGTCGAAGGGAAAGCTTTCTTT.

The chain uses TRBV7-8 and TRBJ1-2, with a possible D match to TRBD1 (5 bases). Germline CDR1 is SGHVS and CDR2 is FQNEAQ. V shed 2 bases and J shed 8 bases, with 12 bases lying between them. This CDR3 region has 13 residues. CDR3 sequence reads: CASSLHRTGGYTF. The CDR3 coding sequence is TGTGCCAGCAGCTTACACAGGACCGGGGGCTACACCTTC.

Only one count was recorded for this clone. CDR3 amino acids: CASSQTRSDGYTF. In nucleotides, the CDR3 is TGTGCCAGCAGCCAAACCCGGTCCGATGGCTACACCTTC. The rearrangement links TRBV7-8 to TRBJ1-2; D is unclear. V was clipped by 5 bases and J by 6 bases, with 13 bases between them. CDR1 SGHVS and CDR2 FQNEAQ come from the germline V gene. The CDR3 sequence is 13 residues long.

The rearrangement links TRBV11-3 to TRBJ2-1; 10 nucleotides agree with TRBD2. The germline CDR1 and CDR2 sequences are SGHNT and YENEEA. V shed 1 base, J shed 6 bases, and the junction held 9 bases outside the gene matches. The CDR3 contains 17 residues. Written as DNA, the CDR3 is TGTGCCAGCAGCTTAGGGATAGCGGGAGGAGAGGCCAATGAGCAGTTCTTC. This encodes CASSLGIAGGEANEQFF.

This clone was seen a handful of times. This sequence joins TRBV7-9 and TRBJ1-1, with D unresolved. The CDR3 loop spans 14 amino acids. V lost 2 bases to trimming and J lost 3 bases, with 10 bases between them. Germline CDR1 and CDR2: SEHNR and FQNEAQ (reference sequence). The DNA of the CDR3 is TGTGCCAGCAGCTTATATGACGGGTACACTGAAGCTTTCTTT. It translates to CASSLYDGYTEAFF. Supplemented by reference TRBV7-9 and TRBJ1-1, the full variable domain reads DTGVSQNPRHKITKRGQNVTFRCDPISEHNRLYWYRQTLGQGPEFLTYFQNEAQLEKSRLLSDRFSAERPKGSFSTLEIQRTEQGDSAMYLCASSLYDGYTEAFFGQGTRLTVV.

This clone was found once. V is TRBV4-3 and J is TRBJ2-5, with TRBD2 as a possible D gene (5 bases). The CDR3 has 16 amino acids. Germline CDR1 LGHNA, CDR2 YSLEER. The germline V and J ends were trimmed by 3 bases and 0 bases, with 14 bases remaining between them. The CDR3 nucleotides are TGCGCCAGCAGCCAGCACTTAGCGAACTACCAAGAGACCCAGTACTTC. Translation gives CASSQHLANYQETQYF.

The V gene is TRBV5-6, the J gene TRBJ2-7; 8 nucleotides match TRBD1. The CDR3 consists of 15 residues. Germline CDR1 is SGHDT and CDR2 is YYEEEE. Unmatched junction bases numbered 10, after V lost 3 bases and J lost 5 bases. CDR3 protein: CASSYPGTGTHEQYF. In DNA form, the CDR3 reads TGTGCCAGCAGCTACCCCGGGACAGGTACCCACGAGCAGTACTTC.

The rearrangement links TRBV7-3 to TRBJ2-2, with D uncertain. The CDR3 consists of 13 residues. V was trimmed by 5 bases and J by 0 bases, leaving 4 bases between them. Germline CDR1 and CDR2: SGHTA and FQGTGA. CDR3 in amino acids: CASSPSNTGELFF. The CDR3 region has the DNA TGTGCCAGCAGCCCATCGAACACCGGGGAGCTGTTTTTT. The entire variable domain, with the rest obtained from reference TRBV7-3 and TRBJ2-2, is as follows: GAGVSQTPSNKVTEKGKYVELRCDPISGHTALYWYRQSLGQGPEFLIYFQGTGAADDSGLPNDRFFAVRPEGSVSTLKIQRTERGDSAVYLCASSPSNTGELFFGEGSRLTVL.

This rearrangement joins TRBV7-2 to TRBJ1-3; 7 bases agree with TRBD1. This CDR3 region has 14 residues. Germline CDR1 SGHTA, CDR2 FQGNSA. Trimming at V came to 5 bases and at J to 0 bases, leaving 1 base not matched to a gene. CDR3: CASSRQGSGNTIYF. The CDR3 region has the DNA TGTGCCAGCAGCAGACAGGGCTCTGGAAACACCATATATTTT.

The V call is TRBV7-9, the J call TRBJ2-7; 9 bases are a match to TRBD1. Trimming took 5 bases from V and 6 from J; bases not matched to a gene: 17. Germline V gives CDR1 SEHNR, CDR2 FQNEAQ (reference sequence). This CDR3 comprises 17 residues. The CDR3 region has the DNA TGTGCCAGCAGCCCTAGGGACAGGGTAACTTCGGGGAGCGAGCAGTACTTC. Amino acid sequence: CASSPRDRVTSGSEQYF.

This chain connects TRBV29-1 to TRBJ2-7; 9 nucleotides agree with TRBD2. The CDR3 length is 12 residues. Trimming cost V 7 bases and J 2 bases; bases outside gene matches: 3. CDR1 is SQVTM and CDR2 is ANQGSEA in the germline V gene. CDR3 bases: TGCAGCGGGGTAGCGGGAGCCTACGAGCAGTACTTC. It is translated as CSGVAGAYEQYF.

This rearrangement joins TRBV7-9 to TRBJ2-2; 7 bases are shared with TRBD1. V lost 4 bases and J lost 1; bases outside the gene matches: 9. The CDR3 has 17 amino acids. Per germline, CDR1 SEHNR and CDR2 FQNEAQ (reference sequence). The CDR3 coding sequence is TGTGCCAGCAGCTCAACCGGGACAGAAATGAACACCGGGGAGCTGTTTTTT. The encoded protein is CASSSTGTEMNTGELFF.

V usage is TRBV29-1 and J usage is TRBJ2-7; the match to TRBD1 covers 8 bases. V lost 4 bases and J lost 3; bases outside the gene matches: 5. Germline CDR1 is SQVTM and CDR2 is ANQGSEA. This CDR3 is 13 amino acids long. CDR3 nucleotide sequence: TGCAGCGTTGCAAAGGACAGGGTCTACGAGCAGTACTTC. Its protein is CSVAKDRVYEQYF.